This T cell receptor beta chain was obtained from a study of cytomegalovirus exposure and HLA in healthy donors. Study outcomes and limitations: Excluded were some V segments that proved indistinguishable, including TRBV6-2 and TRBV6-3. Versus the roughly 640-donor mean, an Asian-associated ancestry cluster reportedly showed fewer N-insertions in a later analysis.

Turning to this clone: Its antigen is not identified.

The PCR employed 60 Vbeta primers together with 13 Jbeta primers. TCRdb's table, derived via immunoSEQ multiplex PCR, lists solely in-frame clones and lacks some. The top ten hold approximately 1.6% of the sample, which has 110,000 to 150,000 clones, 70% seen once. CDR3 length equals 13 residues. Germline CDR1 LNHDA, CDR2 SQIVND (reference sequence). V gave up 0 bases and J gave up 11 bases, with 13 bases separating them. The chain has TRBV19 and TRBJ2-5; D perhaps matches TRBD1 (6 bases). The receptor was derived from a woman in her 30s in good health and CMV-seronegative. The sequencing input was PBMCs. CDR3 region: CASSIDLSGEQYF. The CDR3 coding sequence is TGTGCCAGTAGTATAGATCTATCAGGGGAACAGTACTTC.